This T cell receptor (beta chain) emerged from a study of post-analysis software for immune sequencing data. Findings and caveats of the study: The five TRBV segments detected at higher frequency in patients than in controls included TRBV5-6, TRBV5-1 and TRBV20-1.

With 4 bases removed from V and 2 bases from J, the gap between germline ends came to 16 bases. The germline V gene encodes CDR1 SGHRS and CDR2 YFSETQ. This CDR3 has 16 amino acids. Unique molecular identifiers tagged the TCR beta cDNA libraries. A single record per CDR3 protein comes from TCRdb applying MiXCR to the PCR reads. There are hundreds of thousands of distinct CDR3 sequences in the sample; about 50% occur only once, and approximately 4.5% lies in the top ten. There are a few counts of this clonotype. The antigen is unknown. The chain combines TRBV5-1 with TRBJ2-1, with D possibly TRBD2 on 5 matching bases. The sample comprised blood. The clonotype was recovered from a girl aged 10 to 17 with multiple sclerosis. CDR3 DNA: TGCGCCAGCAGCCGGGCACGGGAAACTACCTACAATGAGCAGTTCTTC. Translating gives CASSRARETTYNEQFF.